This is a list of T cell receptor beta chains from one sample in a study of T-cell memory formation after mild COVID-19. TCRdb analysed the 5' RACE reads with MiXCR anew, one entry per CDR3 protein. Among 400,000 to 550,000 distinct CDR3 sequences listed, around a quarter were seen once. The sequencing input was PBMCs or a T cell subset sorted from them (not recorded which). Receptors were obtained from an adult woman who had mild COVID-19 (a few samples of this study predate the infection). Cell type and time point are not known. CDR3s include the opening cysteine and the closing phenylalanine or tryptophan. The D gene is left open where the match is weak. Not every row has a clone size; where given, it reads once, few, many or a size class.

j_gene | abundance | v_gene | d_gene | CDR3aa | CDR3nt
TRBJ1-1 | few | TRBV9 | - | CASSPAAGGETEAFF | TGTGCCAGCAGCCCGGCCGCCGGGGGTGAAACTGAAGCTTTCTTT
TRBJ2-3 | few | TRBV7-6 | TRBD2 | CASSLGPSGGLTDTQYF | TGTGCCAGCAGCTTAGGCCCTAGCGGGGGCCTCACAGATACGCAGTATTTT
TRBJ2-7 | few | TRBV4-1 | - | CASSQEPGMISYEQYF | TGCGCCAGCAGCCAAGAACCAGGGATGATATCCTACGAGCAGTACTTC
TRBJ2-5 | few | TRBV4-1 | TRBD1 | CASSQGDRGLFGETQYF | TGCGCCAGCAGCCAGGGAGACAGGGGGCTCTTTGGGGAGACCCAGTACTTC
TRBJ1-5 | - | TRBV19 | TRBD1 | CASRDRGLGQPQHF | TGTGCCAGTAGGGACAGGGGGTTGGGTCAGCCCCAGCATTTT
TRBJ2-7 | - | TRBV18 | TRBD1 | CASSPDRADEQYF | TGTGCCAGCTCACCAGACAGGGCGGACGAGCAGTACTTC
TRBJ1-2 | few | TRBV24-1 | - | CATSDFTSTYGYTF | TGTGCCACCAGTGATTTTACGAGTACCTATGGCTACACCTTC
TRBJ1-6 | - | TRBV7-9 | - | CASEGSSYNSPLHF | TGTGCCAGTGAGGGCAGCTCCTATAATTCACCCCTCCACTTT
TRBJ2-1 | - | TRBV20-1 | TRBD2 | CSARVGTSDEQFF | TGCAGTGCTAGAGTGGGGACTAGTGATGAGCAGTTCTTC
TRBJ2-1 | - | TRBV7-8 | - | CASSLSLTARYNEQFF | TGTGCCAGCAGCCTCTCCCTTACCGCCCGTTACAATGAGCAGTTCTTC
TRBJ1-1 | - | TRBV9 | - | CASSVGAGANTEAFF | TGTGCCAGCAGCGTAGGGGCAGGAGCAAACACTGAAGCTTTCTTT
TRBJ2-1 | few | TRBV10-3 | TRBD2 | CAIRGGSRHEQFF | TGTGCCATCAGAGGCGGGAGTCGCCATGAGCAGTTCTTC
TRBJ1-1 | - | TRBV14 | TRBD1 | CASSPMDRGGFAFF | TGTGCCAGCAGCCCAATGGACAGGGGAGGATTTGCTTTCTTT
TRBJ2-7 | few | TRBV30 | TRBD1 | CAWSYRQGSSYEQYF | TGTGCCTGGAGTTACCGACAGGGTAGCTCCTACGAGCAGTACTTC
TRBJ2-7 | - | TRBV12-3/TRBV12-4 | - | CAITPTGSYEQYF | TGTGCCATCACCCCCACGGGTTCATACGAGCAGTACTTC
TRBJ2-1 | - | TRBV3-1 | - | CASSPPRERGEQFF | TGTGCCAGCAGCCCGCCACGGGAGAGGGGGGAGCAGTTCTTC
TRBJ2-7 | few | TRBV24-1 | - | CATSDDEREQYF | TGTGCCACCAGTGACGACGAACGTGAGCAGTACTTC
TRBJ2-1 | few | TRBV30 | TRBD2 | CAWSRIRTSGSIDEQFF | TGTGCCTGGAGTAGAATAAGGACTAGCGGGAGTATCGATGAGCAGTTCTTC
TRBJ2-1 | - | TRBV4-3 | TRBD2 | CASSQELAGEGNEQFF | TGCGCCAGCAGCCAAGAGCTAGCGGGGGAAGGCAATGAGCAGTTCTTC
TRBJ1-1 | - | TRBV3-1 | - | CASCDLGGESEAFF | TGTGCCAGCTGTGATCTGGGGGGAGAGAGTGAAGCTTTCTTT
TRBJ2-1 | - | TRBV7-9 | - | CASSSDVQGLEQFF | TGTGCCAGCAGCTCCGATGTACAGGGACTTGAGCAGTTCTTC
TRBJ2-7 | few | TRBV5-1 | - | CASSLEPGTLSYEQYF | TGCGCCAGCAGCTTGGAGCCAGGGACACTCTCCTACGAGCAGTACTTC
TRBJ2-3 | once | TRBV2 | - | CASSAQGVGTDTQYF | TGTGCCAGCAGTGCTCAGGGCGTTGGCACAGATACGCAGTATTTT
TRBJ1-5 | - | TRBV28 | - | CASSSPDSYSNQPQHF | TGTGCCAGCAGTTCACCTGACAGCTATAGCAATCAGCCCCAGCATTTT
TRBJ2-2 | - | TRBV9 | - | CASSVRSSNTGELFF | TGTGCCAGCAGCGTAAGGAGTTCGAACACCGGGGAGCTGTTTTTT
TRBJ2-7 | - | TRBV20-1 | TRBD1 | CSARVEQGHRTSSYEQYF | TGCAGTGCTAGAGTCGAACAGGGGCACCGGACCTCCTCCTACGAGCAGTACTTC
TRBJ1-2 | few | TRBV4-3 | - | CASSQEGVAYGYTF | TGCGCCAGCAGCCAGGAAGGGGTGGCCTATGGCTACACCTTC
TRBJ1-6 | - | TRBV7-3 | - | CASSLLGDRGSPLHF | TGTGCCAGCAGCTTATTAGGAGACCGTGGTTCACCCCTCCACTTT
TRBJ1-2 | - | TRBV2 | - | CASSLNVGAVYGYTF | TGTGCCAGCAGTTTGAATGTGGGGGCTGTATATGGCTACACCTTC
TRBJ2-7 | few | TRBV29-1 | - | CSVAPLPGQSSYEQYF | TGCAGCGTCGCCCCCCTTCCGGGACAATCCTCCTACGAGCAGTACTTC
TRBJ2-1 | - | TRBV7-2 | TRBD2 | CASSPGTSGRTSYNEQFF | TGTGCCAGCAGCCCAGGGACTAGCGGGAGGACCTCCTACAATGAGCAGTTCTTC
TRBJ2-1 | few | TRBV6-1 | - | CASSVGYLSYNEQFF | TGTGCCAGCAGTGTAGGGTATCTCTCCTACAATGAGCAGTTCTTC
TRBJ1-1 | few | TRBV7-2 | - | CASSLALGLNTEAFF | TGTGCCAGCAGCTTAGCGTTGGGACTGAACACTGAAGCTTTCTTT
TRBJ2-7 | - | TRBV12-3/TRBV12-4 | - | CASSVDGLYEQYF | TGTGCCAGCAGCGTTGACGGCCTATACGAGCAGTACTTC
TRBJ1-4 | many | TRBV7-9 | - | CASSHPPSNEKLFF | TGTGCCAGCAGCCACCCCCCCAGTAATGAAAAACTGTTTTTT
TRBJ2-7 | few | TRBV6-8 | - | CASSYTNARRTYEQYF | TGTGCCAGCAGTTACACGAACGCCAGACGTACCTACGAGCAGTACTTC
TRBJ2-3 | - | TRBV9 | TRBD2 | CASSVGLAGGRIDTQYF | TGTGCCAGCAGCGTAGGACTAGCGGGAGGCCGCATAGATACGCAGTATTTT
TRBJ1-3 | - | TRBV12-3/TRBV12-4 | - | CASSPPGPRGNTIYF | TGTGCCAGCAGCCCCCCAGGGCCTCGAGGAAACACCATATATTTT
TRBJ1-1 | - | TRBV29-1 | - | CSVWTEKNTEAFF | TGCAGCGTGTGGACAGAGAAGAACACTGAAGCTTTCTTT
TRBJ2-5 | - | TRBV5-1 | - | CASSLAHLGETQYF | TGCGCCAGCAGCTTGGCACACCTAGGGGAGACCCAGTACTTC
TRBJ2-3 | few | TRBV7-6 | - | CASSLAPTELSSTDTQYF | TGTGCCAGCAGCTTAGCCCCGACAGAGCTTTCTAGCACAGATACGCAGTATTTT
TRBJ2-5 | few | TRBV3-1 | - | CASSYTGVPETQYF | TGTGCCAGCAGTTATACCGGGGTTCCGGAGACCCAGTACTTC
TRBJ1-1 | - | TRBV7-9 | - | CASSLKRSGRGTEAFF | TGTGCCAGCAGCCTAAAGAGGTCCGGGAGGGGCACTGAAGCTTTCTTT
TRBJ2-7 | few | TRBV21-1 | - | CASSNWVSYEQYF | TGTGCCAGCAGCAATTGGGTTTCCTACGAGCAGTACTTC
TRBJ2-5 | - | TRBV6-5 | - | CASSPAEKRGSETQYF | TGTGCCAGCAGCCCCGCGGAAAAGAGGGGGTCAGAGACCCAGTACTTC
TRBJ2-2 | - | TRBV25-1 | TRBD2 | CASQSTSGENTGELFF | TGTGCCAGCCAATCTACTAGCGGCGAAAACACCGGGGAGCTGTTTTTT
TRBJ2-7 | - | TRBV10-3 | - | CATYHLGRRQYF | TGTGCCACCTACCACCTCGGACGGAGACAGTACTTC
TRBJ2-3 | few | TRBV7-9 | - | CASSLESDYTQYF | TGTGCCAGCAGTCTAGAGAGTGATTATACGCAGTATTTT
TRBJ2-3 | - | TRBV25-1 | TRBD2 | CASSESTSGSGTQYF | TGTGCCAGCAGTGAATCGACTAGCGGGAGTGGTACGCAGTATTTT
TRBJ2-7 | - | TRBV12-3/TRBV12-4 | TRBD2 | CASSSSGGGEQYF | TGTGCCAGCAGTTCCAGCGGGGGCGGGGAGCAGTACTTC